This T cell receptor beta chain was retrieved from a study of blood T cell repertoires in COVID-19. How the authors handled the data: Estimation of nucleated cell counts relied on the amplification of reference gene primers. Sequencing used immunoSEQ multiplex PCR; TCRdb keeps in-frame clones, though not all of them. The V and J calls and the clone size are those of that table, but D and trimming were determined from the DNA. The sample lists 90,000 to 120,000 clones, roughly nine tenths occurring once. The germline V gene encodes CDR1 SGHRS and CDR2 YFSETQ. V was shortened by 3 bases and J by 3 bases, with 6 bases between the two germline ends. The CDR3 loop spans 13 amino acids.

This chain connects TRBV5-1 to TRBJ2-2; D is ambiguous. Sequencing was done on a sample of peripheral blood. The receptor comes from a man aged 55 to 70 with acute or convalescent COVID-19. CDR3 amino acids: CASSSRDTGELFF. The CDR3 DNA reads TGCGCCAGCAGCTCCCGGGACACCGGGGAGCTGTTTTTT.